The 18 T cell receptor beta chains presented below share a single source sample, sequenced in a study of patients and donors after allogeneic stem cell transplantation (dated by TCRdb to the early 2020s). Receptor amplification or capture employed RT-PCR. Data came from a NextSeq 550. TCRdb's own reprocessing of the public reads used fastp at Q25 and MiXCR and kept productive beta chains. Identical CDR3 protein sequences are pooled into one entry, listed with their most common genes and DNA. The sample yields over 400,000 distinct CDR3 sequences; roughly 16% were counted once. Of the sample, 7.2% is held by the ten largest clones. The sequenced material came from blood, either unsorted or a sorted T cell fraction (not recorded which). These receptors originate from a human donor who was either an allogeneic HSCT recipient or a stem cell or donor lymphocyte infusion donor (not recorded which). It is not recorded whose cells these are; they may come from a transplant donor.

CDR3 amino acids: CATSTGVLNYGYTF. The CDR3 DNA follows: TGTGCCACTAGTACAGGGGTTCTCAATTATGGCTACACCTTC. The rearrangement joins TRBV24-1 to TRBJ1-2, with 7 bases lining up with TRBD1. CDR1 is KGHDR, CDR2 SFDVKD, per germline. J was trimmed by 5 bases and V by 10 bases; bases with no gene match: 12. The CDR3 extends over 14 amino acids.

The chain joins TRBV2 to TRBJ1-3; D is unclear. CDR1 and CDR2 (germline): SNHLY, FYNNEI. The CDR3 has 16 amino acids. V lost 0 bases to trimming and J lost 2 bases, with 11 bases between them. In DNA form, the CDR3 reads TGTGCCAGCAGTGAAGCACCCGACCGCGCTGGAAACACCATATATTTT. Its protein product is CASSEAPDRAGNTIYF.

V is TRBV2 and J is TRBJ2-1; the D gene is possibly TRBD2 (6 bases). The CDR3 consists of 13 residues. V was trimmed by 7 bases and J by 9 bases, leaving 16 bases between them. Germline V gene lookup returns CDR1 SNHLY and CDR2 FYNNEI. The chain's CDR3 is CASTALQEGEQFF. The CDR3, as DNA: TGTGCCAGCACTGCCCTCCAGGAGGGTGAGCAGTTCTTC.

This chain uses TRBV7-9 with TRBJ1-6; 7 positions agree with TRBD1. The CDR3 sequence is 15 residues long. CDR1 is SEHNR, CDR2 FQNEAQ, per germline (reference sequence). Trimming cost V 1 base and J 9 bases; bases outside gene matches: 6. This chain's CDR3 is CASSLETGWRSPLHF. CDR3 DNA: TGTGCCAGCAGCTTAGAGACAGGGTGGCGTTCACCCCTCCACTTT. Full variable domain (remainder filled in from reference TRBV7-9 and TRBJ1-6): DTGVSQNPRHKITKRGQNVTFRCDPISEHNRLYWYRQTLGQGPEFLTYFQNEAQLEKSRLLSDRFSAERPKGSFSTLEIQRTEQGDSAMYLCASSLETGWRSPLHFGNGTRLTVT.

The J gene is TRBJ2-3, the V gene TRBV15; possible D gene TRBD1, 5 bases. This CDR3 comprises 14 residues. Trimming pared 2 bases from V and 5 bases from J, leaving 11 bases between. Germline CDR1 LNHNV, CDR2 YYDKDF (reference sequence). The CDR3 protein is CATSRNPREDTQYF. The CDR3 nucleotides read TGTGCCACCAGCAGAAATCCCAGGGAAGATACGCAGTATTTT.

This clonotype was counted only a few times. V and J are TRBV13 and TRBJ1-2; 7 positions agree with TRBD1. The CDR3 is 14 amino acids. The ends lost 1 base at V and 5 bases at J; junction bases unmatched: 4. Per the germline V gene, CDR1 is PRHDT and CDR2 is FYEKMQ (reference sequence). The CDR3 sequence: CASSLENRGYGYTF. The CDR3 DNA reads TGTGCCAGCAGCTTAGAGAACAGGGGATATGGCTACACCTTC.

This clonotype was seen many times. This rearrangement joins TRBV5-1 to TRBJ2-3; D is undetermined. The V end was cut by 0 bases, the J end by 2 bases, with 7 bases between. Germline lookup yields CDR1 SGHRS and CDR2 YFSETQ. This CDR3 region has 14 residues. The CDR3 reads CASSLAYTTDTQYF. CDR3 sequence (DNA): TGCGCCAGCAGCTTGGCATACACCACAGATACGCAGTATTTT.

This clonotype was seen a few times. The chain carries TRBV15 and TRBJ2-3, with 8 bases lining up with TRBD2. V gave up 4 bases and J gave up 0 bases; unmatched junction bases: 6. This CDR3 is 16 amino acids long. Germline CDR1 LNHNV, CDR2 YYDKDF (reference sequence). CDR3 nucleotides: TGTGCCACCAGCACCCGGCCTAGCGGGAGCACAGATACGCAGTATTTT. It translates to CATSTRPSGSTDTQYF.

The chain recombines TRBV20-1 with TRBJ1-4; D gene ambiguous. This CDR3 is 12 amino acids long. Deletions cut 0 bases from V and 8 bases from J, with 7 bases between. Per germline, CDR1 DFQATT and CDR2 SNEGSKA (reference sequence). The CDR3 DNA reads TGCAGTGCTAGAGATCTGGCGGAAAAACTGTTTTTT. Encoded protein: CSARDLAEKLFF.

This clonotype was counted a few times. The chain recombines TRBV25-1 with TRBJ2-2, with 9 bases lining up with TRBD2. The CDR3 runs to 16 residues. V lost 7 bases, J lost 1 base, and 7 bases stayed unmatched. Per the germline V gene, CDR1 is MGHDK and CDR2 is SYGVNS. Written as DNA, the CDR3 is TGTGCCAGCACCCCGGCAGCGGGAGGGAACACCGGGGAGCTGTTTTTT. It specifies CASTPAAGGNTGELFF.

This clonotype occurred a few times. This chain joins TRBV7-2 and TRBJ1-2; D may be TRBD1 (5 bases). Per germline, CDR1 SGHTA and CDR2 FQGNSA. The CDR3 contains 14 residues. V was shortened by 1 base and J by 8 bases, with 14 bases between the two germline ends. CDR3 nucleotide sequence: TGTGCCAGCAGCTTAGTTGGAGGGGTTGGGGGCTACACCTTC. Encoded protein: CASSLVGGVGGYTF.

The rearrangement joins TRBV10-3 to TRBJ1-6; the D gene is possibly TRBD1 (5 bases). The CDR3 has 16 residues. V dropped 8 bases and J dropped 0 bases, with 14 bases sitting between them. Germline V gene lookup returns CDR1 ENHRY and CDR2 SYGVKD. The CDR3 nucleotides are TGTGCCATCCGGGGCAGGTTGAGCTCCTATAATTCACCCCTCCACTTT. It yields the protein CAIRGRLSSYNSPLHF.

V is TRBV5-1 and J is TRBJ2-4; TRBD2 might be the D (6 bases). V was shortened by 4 bases and J by 8 bases, with 19 bases between the two germline ends. This CDR3 is 15 amino acids long. The V gene's germline CDR1 is SGHRS and CDR2 YFSETQ. Written as DNA, the CDR3 is TGCGCCAGCAGCCCTACCGGGGGAAGAGTCGACATTCAGTACTTC. Its translation is CASSPTGGRVDIQYF.

This clonotype was recorded many times. This chain joins TRBV4-1 and TRBJ2-1, with D unclear. Trimming removed 2 bases at V and 0 bases at J, with 11 bases between. Germline V gene data show CDR1 as MGHRA and CDR2 as YSYEKL. The CDR3 covers 16 residues. CDR3 protein: CASSQKVGSSYNEQFF. For the CDR3, the DNA is TGCGCCAGCAGCCAAAAGGTCGGCAGCTCCTACAATGAGCAGTTCTTC.

The chain couples TRBV28 to TRBJ1-1, with D tentatively TRBD1 (5 bases). V was pared by 11 bases and J by 1 base, with 14 bases between. CDR3 length equals 13 residues. Germline CDR1 reads MDHEN; CDR2 reads SYDVKM. CDR3 DNA: TGTGCCGGAGGACCGCAGGGGAACACTGAAGCTTTCTTT. It encodes CAGGPQGNTEAFF.

This clonotype was recorded a few times. The CDR3 loop reads CASRQTGGEAFF. The CDR3 DNA follows: TGTGCCAGCAGGCAAACAGGAGGGGAAGCTTTCTTT. The rearrangement links TRBV6-5 to TRBJ1-1, with D possibly being TRBD1 (5 bases). Germline V gives CDR1 MNHEY, CDR2 SVGAGI. The length of the CDR3 is 12 residues. V lost 6 bases and J 8 bases, leaving 13 bases between the germline ends.

This clonotype was recorded many times. The chain links TRBV3-1 to TRBJ2-7; D is uncertain. V was shortened by 0 bases and J by 4 bases, with 10 bases between the two germline ends. The CDR3 is 14 amino acids. Germline lookup yields CDR1 LGHDT and CDR2 YNNKEL (reference sequence). The DNA of the CDR3 is TGTGCCAGCAGCCAAGATAAAGCCCTATACGAGCAGTACTTC. It codes for CASSQDKALYEQYF.

This clonotype was observed at least ten times. The chain links TRBV5-5 to TRBJ1-3; no clear D gene. Germline V gene sequence: CDR1 SGHKS, CDR2 YYEKEE (reference sequence). Deletions cut 4 bases from V and 2 bases from J, with 13 bases between. The CDR3 covers 15 residues. The CDR3 DNA is TGTGCCAGCAGCCGCGTTCGAAGTGCTGGAAACACCATATATTTT. Translating gives CASSRVRSAGNTIYF.